Sequencing of this T cell receptor beta chain was carried out in a study of T cell responses to AZD1222 COVID-19 vaccine. Broader study findings: Targeting of unmutated variant regions was reportedly seen in nearly half of spike-specific TCRs.

The CDR3 is 12 residues long. Looked up from germline, CDR1 is GTSNPN and CDR2 is SVGIG (reference sequence). J lost 5 bases, V lost 3 bases, and 3 bases had no gene match. With respect to this clone: Its antigen remains unknown.

The data were produced by immunoSEQ multiplex PCR, yet TCRdb's version contains in-frame clones alone and is incomplete. The sample shows 100,000 or so clones, 85% to 95% of them seen only once. This TCR came from an adult in good health. This chain connects TRBV30 to TRBJ2-5, with TRBD2 matching 7 bases. Sequenced material: peripheral blood, taken on day 0 of AZD1222 vaccination. CDR3 nucleotides: TGTGCCTGGAGCGGACTAGAGGAGACCCAGTACTTC. Protein sequence: CAWSGLEETQYF.